The present TCR beta chain was sequenced within a study of T-cell reconstitution after alpha-beta-depleted transplantation in children (dated by TCRdb to about 2016). Broadly, across the study: T-cell immune reconstitution after TCRalphabeta/CD19-depleted allogeneic hematopoietic cell transplantation in children was quantitatively tracked in the study by means of TCR repertoire profiling.

Library generation was performed with PCR. Reads for this sample came from an Illumina HiSeq 2500. To normalize quantification of the TCRbeta repertoire, the TCR libraries were built with molecular barcoding that relied on unique molecular identifiers. TCRdb handled the public reads itself, with Q25 trimming in fastp and clone calling in MiXCR, and kept productive beta chains. Rows merge per CDR3 protein into single entries with the most common DNA and genes. This sample lists about 540,000 distinct CDR3 sequences; 18% were detected once. The ten biggest clones cover roughly 3.3% of the sample. As for this clonotype: No cognate antigen has been identified for it. Base qualities are not at hand, and no much larger clone is one base apart.

The germline V gene (reference sequence) yields DFQATT for CDR1 and SNEGSKA for CDR2. The CDR3 measures 16 amino acids from cysteine to phenylalanine. The retained sequence is limited to the CDR3, 48 bases, with the frame set at the first base. Germline trimming: 6 bases from V, 5 bases from J; junction bases outside gene matches: 14. The sample here was PBMCs from the stem cell graft donor, taken from the stem cell graft. The chain was built from TRBV20-1 and TRBJ2-5; 11 central nucleotides agree with TRBD2. The sequence came from a human donor who donated a stem cell graft to a child with acute lymphoblastic leukemia. In nucleotide form, the sequence is TGCAGTGCAATCCTGAGGACTAGCGGGCTGCGGGAGACCCAGTACTTC. This sequence encodes CSAILRTSGLRETQYF.